The 30 T cell receptor beta chains listed next were all sequenced from one sample in a study of early T cells in non-severe SARS-CoV-2 infection. TCRdb passed the 5' RACE reads through MiXCR, listing each CDR3 protein once. The profile shows about 48,000 distinct CDR3 sequences, around 10% of them singletons. Sequencing was done on a sample of whole blood. The receptors originated from an adult who was a healthcare worker with PCR-confirmed SARS-CoV-2 infection or an uninfected control (not recorded which).

The sample holds many counts of this clonotype. The chain recombines TRBV7-6 with TRBJ2-2, with TRBD1 identical over 9 bases. Trimming at V came to 1 base and at J to 4 bases, leaving 1 base not matched to a gene. This CDR3 has 15 amino acids. Germline V gene lookup returns CDR1 SGHVS and CDR2 FNYEAQ. The CDR3: CASSLGTGVTGELFF. The CDR3 DNA follows: TGTGCCAGCAGCTTAGGGACAGGGGTCACCGGGGAGCTGTTTTTT.

In this sample, this clonotype turned up many times. The chain employs TRBV28 and TRBJ2-3; 9 bases match TRBD1. Germline V gives CDR1 MDHEN, CDR2 SYDVKM. The length of the CDR3 is 14 residues. Trimming cost V 6 bases and J 5 bases; bases outside gene matches: 6. The CDR3 DNA is TGTGCCAGCAGGCTTACAGGGGGCGGAGATACGCAGTATTTT. Protein product: CASRLTGGGDTQYF.

This clonotype appeared many times. The chain combines TRBV10-3 with TRBJ2-3; 8 bases fit TRBD1. V trimming: 4 bases; J trimming: 2 bases; junction bases outside the gene matches: 2. CDR3 size: 14 residues. Germline CDR1 reads ENHRY; CDR2 reads SYGVKD. This CDR3 is CAISVGQDTDTQYF. DNA of the CDR3: TGTGCCATCAGTGTGGGACAGGACACAGATACGCAGTATTTT.

This clonotype was counted between two and nine times. The DNA of the CDR3 is TGTGCCAGCACCCTTGGGGGGAATCAGCCCCAGCATTTT. As protein: CASTLGGNQPQHF. The chain employs TRBV6-2 or TRBV6-3 and TRBJ1-5, with a weak D call TRBD1 (5 bases). The V gene's germline CDR1 is MNHEY and CDR2 SVGEGT. This CDR3 spans 13 amino acids. V lost 7 bases to trimming and J lost 4 bases, with 11 bases between them.

A few counts support this clonotype. The V and J genes are TRBV7-9 and TRBJ2-1; TRBD2 matches at 8 bases. J was trimmed by 12 bases and V by 4 bases; bases with no gene match: 5. This CDR3 is 12 amino acids long. Germline V gene data show CDR1 as SEHNR and CDR2 as FQNEAQ (reference sequence). The CDR3, as DNA: TGTGCCAGCAGCTCCGGACTAGCAGGGCAGTTCTTC. It yields the protein CASSSGLAGQFF.

This clonotype has just a few counts. The rearrangement links TRBV5-6 to TRBJ2-2; D call uncertain. V was pared by 0 bases and J by 1 base, with 28 bases between. Looked up from germline, CDR1 is SGHDT and CDR2 is YYEEEE. This CDR3 is 22 amino acids long. The CDR3 reads CASSLVSPVLGDTRGNTGELFF. The DNA for the CDR3 is TGTGCCAGCAGCTTGGTATCCCCGGTTTTAGGCGACACGCGAGGGAACACCGGGGAGCTGTTTTTT.

This clonotype appeared a single time. The chain recombines TRBV28 with TRBJ2-7, with 10 bases lining up with TRBD2. CDR1 and CDR2 (germline): MDHEN, SYDVKM. This CDR3 is built from 15 residues. The junction had 3 bases not matched to a gene; V was cut back by 1 base and J by 3 bases. The CDR3 loop is CASSLYRTSGYEQYF. The CDR3 bases are TGTGCCAGCAGTTTATACAGGACTAGCGGCTACGAGCAGTACTTC.

This clonotype was counted only a few times. This chain joins TRBV7-6 and TRBJ2-4; D assignment may be TRBD1 or TRBD2 (7 bases each). The CDR3 is made up of 17 amino acids. Germline loops: CDR1 SGHVS, CDR2 FNYEAQ. The V end lost 1 base, the J end lost 2 bases, and 15 bases lay between the germline ends. The CDR3: CASSLVGRGGSKNIQYF. Written as DNA, the CDR3 is TGTGCCAGCAGCTTAGTAGGCAGGGGGGGTTCCAAAAACATTCAGTACTTC.

This clonotype occurred many times. The chain employs TRBV6-5 and TRBJ1-1; TRBD1 might be the D (5 bases). CDR3 length equals 12 residues. Looked up from germline, CDR1 is MNHEY and CDR2 is SVGAGI. Between the trimmed V and J ends, which lost 6 bases and 8 bases, there was a span of 13 bases. The CDR3 spells CASRAIRGEAFF. The DNA for the CDR3 is TGTGCCAGCAGGGCTATAAGGGGAGAAGCTTTCTTT.

Ten or more counts support this clonotype. The rearrangement links TRBV10-2 to TRBJ2-2; 7 positions match TRBD1. Germline V gene sequence: CDR1 WSHSY, CDR2 SAAADI. V shed 4 bases and J 1 base; nucleotides not matched to a gene: 6. The CDR3 has 16 residues. CDR3 nucleotides: TGCGCCAGCAGTGTCCTCTCAGGGGGGAACACCGGGGAGCTGTTTTTT. Translation gives CASSVLSGGNTGELFF.

The sample holds many counts of this clonotype. This rearrangement joins TRBV29-1 to TRBJ2-1, with 10 bases matching TRBD2. This CDR3 comprises 12 residues. The germline V gene has CDR1 SQVTM and CDR2 ANQGSEA. Trimming cost V 7 bases and J 5 bases; bases outside gene matches: 2. CDR3 DNA: TGCAGCGGGGGACTAGCGAACAATGAGCAGTTCTTC. It yields the protein CSGGLANNEQFF.

This clonotype was counted ten times or more. One end of the junction does not line up with germline, which may come from a read error. The chain combines TRBV20-1 with TRBJ2-1; no reliable D call. The germline CDR1 and CDR2 sequences are DFQATT and SNEGSKA (reference sequence). CDR3 length equals 16 residues. The CDR3 region is CSAGERTQAHYNEQFF. DNA of the CDR3: TGCAGTGCTGGAGAGAGGACCCAGGCCCATTACAATGAGCAGTTCTTC.

This sequence joins TRBV4-1 and TRBJ2-3; tentatively, D is TRBD1 (6 bases). Germline CDR1 is MGHRA and CDR2 is YSYEKL. This CDR3 comprises 14 residues. Trimming stripped 2 bases from V and 2 bases from J, with 8 bases between. The CDR3 here is CASSQSGHTDTQYF. The CDR3 DNA is TGCGCCAGCAGCCAATCGGGACACACAGATACGCAGTATTTT.

For this clonotype: A read error may be the cause here, since a much bigger clone is one base away. The chain employs TRBV4-2 and TRBJ2-2; 7 bases align to TRBD2. Germline assignment: CDR1 LGHNA and CDR2 YNFKEQ. This CDR3 comprises 17 residues. V shed 1 base and J 1 base; nucleotides not matched to a gene: 6. CDR3 sequence reads: CASSQALPGGNTGELFF. The CDR3 DNA follows: TGTGCCAGCAGCCAAGCCTTACCGGGAGGGAACACCGGGGAGCTGTTTTTT.

The gene calls are TRBV7-8 and TRBJ2-5; D remains ambiguous. The CDR3 consists of 15 residues. Trimming cost V 5 bases and J 0 bases, with 13 bases left between them. In germline, CDR1 is SGHVS, CDR2 FQNEAQ. The CDR3: CASSPASAYQETQYF. In nucleotides, the CDR3 is TGTGCCAGCAGCCCAGCCTCAGCATACCAAGAGACCCAGTACTTC.

This clonotype appeared a few times. The chain is built from TRBV19 and TRBJ1-5; D not certain. Germline V CDR1 and CDR2: LNHDA, SQIVND (reference sequence). The CDR3 has 12 amino acids. V gave up 2 bases and J gave up 6 bases, with 5 bases separating them. The CDR3 region has the DNA TGTGCCAGTAGTATAAGGAGTCAGCCCCAGCATTTT. As protein: CASSIRSQPQHF.

This clonotype was observed many times. This CDR3 is CASSPGQGINEPQHF. Written as DNA, the CDR3 is TGTGCCAGCTCACCGGGACAGGGAATTAATGAGCCCCAGCATTTT. This chain connects TRBV18 to TRBJ1-5; TRBD1 agrees at 9 bases. Per germline, CDR1 KGHSH and CDR2 LQKENI. Trimming took 3 bases from V and 8 from J; bases not matched to a gene: 8. The CDR3 is made up of 15 amino acids. The whole variable domain, remainder taken from reference TRBV18 and TRBJ1-5, is NAGVMQNPRHLVRRRGQEARLRCSPMKGHSHVYWYRQLPEEGLKFMVYLQKENIIDESGMPKERFSAEFPKEGPSILRIQQVVRGDSAAYFCASSPGQGINEPQHFGDGTRLSIL.

In this sample, this clonotype turned up many times. This rearrangement joins TRBV3-1 to TRBJ2-1, with no clear D. The CDR3 is 18 amino acids. Germline CDR1 reads LGHDT; CDR2 reads YNNKEL (reference sequence). V was shortened by 3 bases and J by 1 base, with 19 bases between the two germline ends. The DNA for the CDR3 is TGTGCCAGCAGCCAGAGAACGGCCGGCCCTGGGTCCTACAATGAGCAGTTCTTC. It encodes CASSQRTAGPGSYNEQFF.

This clonotype was recorded at least ten times. The chain employs TRBV5-4 and TRBJ2-1, with 11 nucleotides matching TRBD2. In germline, CDR1 is SGHNT, CDR2 YYREEE (reference sequence). V was clipped by 2 bases and J by 8 bases; unmatched bases: 6. The CDR3 length is 15 residues. CDR3 DNA: TGTGCCAGCAGCTTCGGTAGCGGGAGGGCAGATGAGCAGTTCTTC. This sequence encodes CASSFGSGRADEQFF.

Ten or more counts support this clonotype. This chain joins TRBV5-6 and TRBJ2-5, with D possibly being TRBD1 (6 bases). V shed 4 bases and J shed 0 bases, with 10 bases lying between them. The CDR3 contains 14 residues. CDR1 SGHDT and CDR2 YYEEEE come from the germline V gene. DNA for the CDR3: TGTGCCAGCAGCCTCGGGACATACCAAGAGACCCAGTACTTC. Amino acid sequence: CASSLGTYQETQYF.

This chain uses TRBV18 with TRBJ2-5; TRBD1 matches at 7 bases. Germline lookup yields CDR1 KGHSH and CDR2 LQKENI. The junction had 4 bases not matched to a gene; V was cut back by 3 bases and J by 0 bases. The CDR3 contains 15 residues. The CDR3 sequence is CASSPGTAYQETQYF. CDR3 nucleotides: TGTGCCAGCTCACCCGGGACAGCGTACCAAGAGACCCAGTACTTC.

This clonotype has more than one count but fewer than ten. This chain uses TRBV29-1 with TRBJ2-5, with 8 bases lining up with TRBD2. Germline V lookup: CDR1 SQVTM, CDR2 ANQGSEA. V lost 6 bases, J lost 4 bases, and 16 bases stayed unmatched. The CDR3 runs 16 residues. CDR3 region: CSVDGVAGLPGETQYF. In nucleotides, the CDR3 is TGCAGCGTAGACGGGGTAGCGGGGCTTCCTGGAGAGACCCAGTACTTC.

This clonotype has ten or more counts. This chain joins TRBV28 and TRBJ2-1, with TRBD2 identical over 10 bases. The CDR3 runs 16 residues. V trimming: 5 bases; J trimming: 0 bases; junction bases outside the gene matches: 4. Looked up from germline, CDR1 is MDHEN and CDR2 is SYDVKM. CDR3 protein: CASSASSGSSYNEQFF. CDR3 bases: TGTGCCAGCAGTGCGTCTAGCGGGAGCTCCTACAATGAGCAGTTCTTC.

This clonotype has ten or more counts. This chain connects TRBV6-5 to TRBJ1-6; a possible D gene is TRBD1 (5 bases). Germline-derived CDR1 and CDR2 are MNHEY and SVGAGI. The V end was cut by 5 bases, the J end by 10 bases, with 9 bases between. The CDR3 is 12 amino acids. Here the CDR3 DNA reads TGTGCCAGCAGTACGGGGGAATCACCCCTCCACTTT. It is translated as CASSTGESPLHF.

This clonotype has only a few counts. The V call is TRBV7-8, the J call TRBJ1-2, with TRBD1 matching 7 bases. Unmatched junction bases numbered 5, after V lost 4 bases and J lost 3 bases. Germline-derived CDR1 and CDR2 are SGHVS and FQNEAQ. CDR3 length: 14 amino acids. CDR3 region: CASSSQGGHYGYTF. The CDR3 DNA sequence: TGTGCCAGCAGCTCCCAGGGGGGGCACTATGGCTACACCTTC. Full variable domain (outside the CDR3, taken from reference TRBV7-8 and TRBJ1-2): GAGVSQSPRYKVAKRGQDVALRCDPISGHVSLFWYQQALGQGPEFLTYFQNEAQLDKSGLPSDRFFAERPEGSVSTLKIQRTQQEDSAVYLCASSSQGGHYGYTFGSGTRLTVV.

This clonotype was found many times. The rearrangement uses TRBV2 and TRBJ2-5; 8 bases are shared with TRBD1. CDR3 length: 15 amino acids. The germline V gene has CDR1 SNHLY and CDR2 FYNNEI. V trimming: 4 bases; J trimming: 2 bases; junction bases outside the gene matches: 6. The CDR3 DNA follows: TGTGCCAGCAGTGGACAGGGGAATAAACAAGAGACCCAGTACTTC. Translation: CASSGQGNKQETQYF.

This clonotype was seen ten or more times. The rearrangement joins TRBV7-8 to TRBJ2-1; 11 bases align to TRBD2. The CDR3 spans 16 residues. The ends lost 5 bases at V and 4 bases at J; junction bases unmatched: 7. Germline V CDR1 and CDR2: SGHVS, FQNEAQ. The CDR3 loop reads CASSPPLAGGYNEQFF. CDR3 in DNA: TGTGCCAGCAGCCCCCCGCTAGCGGGAGGATACAATGAGCAGTTCTTC.

This clonotype was seen many times. J is TRBJ2-7 and V is TRBV5-6; no firm D call. Deletions cut 6 bases from V and 2 bases from J, with 6 bases between. The CDR3 sequence is 11 residues long. Per germline, CDR1 SGHDT and CDR2 YYEEEE. The CDR3 region is CASKGPYEQYF. In nucleotides, the CDR3 is TGTGCCAGCAAAGGCCCCTACGAGCAGTACTTC.

Ten or more counts support this clonotype. The V gene is TRBV23-1, the J gene TRBJ1-5; D ambiguous. TRBV23-1 is noted as an ORF with a role that remains uncertain. The ends were cut back, 0 bases at V and 7 bases at J, with 7 bases in the middle. This CDR3 has 13 amino acids. As DNA, the CDR3 is TGCGCCAGCAGTCAATCGCAACGGCAGCCCCAGCATTTT. It yields the protein CASSQSQRQPQHF.

CDR3 sequence reads: CASSHRGRNPSYNEQFF. The CDR3 DNA reads TGTGCCAGCAGCCACCGCGGGAGGAATCCCTCCTACAATGAGCAGTTCTTC. The chain has TRBV14 and TRBJ2-1, with 8 bases matching TRBD2. Germline trimming cut 3 bases from V and 0 bases from J; bases unmatched to any gene: 7. This CDR3 has 17 residues. Germline assignment: CDR1 SGHDN and CDR2 FVKESK.